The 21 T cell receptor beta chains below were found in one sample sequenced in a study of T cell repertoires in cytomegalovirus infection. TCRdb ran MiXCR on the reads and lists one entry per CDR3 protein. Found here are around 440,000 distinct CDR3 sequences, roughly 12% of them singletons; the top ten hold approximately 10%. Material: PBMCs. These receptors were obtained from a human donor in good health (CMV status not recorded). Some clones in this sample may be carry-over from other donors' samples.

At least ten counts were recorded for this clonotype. The CDR3 sequence is CASSLGRAYYGYTF. The CDR3 DNA reads as TGTGCCAGCAGTTTGGGCAGGGCCTACTATGGCTACACCTTC. The chain couples TRBV28 to TRBJ1-2, with a possible D match to TRBD1 (5 bases). V gave up 3 bases and J gave up 3 bases, with 11 bases separating them. Germline CDR1 and CDR2: MDHEN and SYDVKM. The CDR3 contains 14 residues.

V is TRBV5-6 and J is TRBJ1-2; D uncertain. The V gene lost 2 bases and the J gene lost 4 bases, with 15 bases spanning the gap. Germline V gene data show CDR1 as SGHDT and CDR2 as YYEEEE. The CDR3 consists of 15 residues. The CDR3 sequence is CASSFPRRDIYGYTF. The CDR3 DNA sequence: TGTGCCAGCAGCTTCCCCCGGCGGGATATCTATGGCTACACCTTC.

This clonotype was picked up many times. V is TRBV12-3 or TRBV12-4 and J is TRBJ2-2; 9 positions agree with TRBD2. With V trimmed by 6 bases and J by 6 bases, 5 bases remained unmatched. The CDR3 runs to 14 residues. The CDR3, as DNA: TGTGCCAGCAGCCAGGGGACTAGCCCCGGGGAGCTGTTTTTT. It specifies CASSQGTSPGELFF.

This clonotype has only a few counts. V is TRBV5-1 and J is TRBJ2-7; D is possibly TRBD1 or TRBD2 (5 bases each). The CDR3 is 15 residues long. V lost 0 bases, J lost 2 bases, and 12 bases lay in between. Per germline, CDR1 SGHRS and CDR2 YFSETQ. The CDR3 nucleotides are TGCGCCAGCAGCTTGGATGGGGGATTTCCCTACGAGCAGTACTTC. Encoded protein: CASSLDGGFPYEQYF. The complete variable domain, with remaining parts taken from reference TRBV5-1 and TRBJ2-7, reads KAGVTQTPRYLIKTRGQQVTLSCSPISGHRSVSWYQQTPGQGLQFLFEYFSETQRNKGNFPGRFSGRQFSNSRSEMNVSTLELGDSALYLCASSLDGGFPYEQYFGPGTRLTVT.

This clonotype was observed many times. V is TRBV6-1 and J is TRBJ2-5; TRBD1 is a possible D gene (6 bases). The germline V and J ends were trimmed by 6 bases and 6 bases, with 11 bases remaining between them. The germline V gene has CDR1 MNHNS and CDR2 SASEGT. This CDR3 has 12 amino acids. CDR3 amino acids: CASSVDSKTQYF. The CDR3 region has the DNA TGTGCCAGCAGCGTGGACAGCAAGACCCAGTACTTC.

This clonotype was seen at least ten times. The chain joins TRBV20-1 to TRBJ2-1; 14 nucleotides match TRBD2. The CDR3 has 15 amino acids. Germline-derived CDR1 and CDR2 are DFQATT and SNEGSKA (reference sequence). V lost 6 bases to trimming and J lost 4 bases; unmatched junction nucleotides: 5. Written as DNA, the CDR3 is TGCAGTGCCGGGGGGACTAGCGGGAGTTACAATGAGCAGTTCTTC. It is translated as CSAGGTSGSYNEQFF.

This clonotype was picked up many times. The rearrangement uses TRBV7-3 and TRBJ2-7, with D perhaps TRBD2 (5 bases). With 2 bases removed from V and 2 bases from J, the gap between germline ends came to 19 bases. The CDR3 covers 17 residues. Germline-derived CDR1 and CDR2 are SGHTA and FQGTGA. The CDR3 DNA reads TGTGCCAGCAGCTTAGCGGGCCGGGGAGTAGTCCCCTACGAGCAGTACTTC. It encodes CASSLAGRGVVPYEQYF.

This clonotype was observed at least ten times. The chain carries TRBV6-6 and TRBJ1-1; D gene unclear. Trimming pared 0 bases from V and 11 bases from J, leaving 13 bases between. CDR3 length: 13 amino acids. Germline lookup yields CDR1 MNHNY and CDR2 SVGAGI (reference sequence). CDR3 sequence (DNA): TGTGCCAGCAGTTACTCGAGTCCCCAGGCGGCTTTCTTT. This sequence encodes CASSYSSPQAAFF.

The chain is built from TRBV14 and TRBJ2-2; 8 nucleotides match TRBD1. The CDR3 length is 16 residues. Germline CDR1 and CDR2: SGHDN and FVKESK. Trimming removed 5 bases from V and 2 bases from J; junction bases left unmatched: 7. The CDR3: CASSGSGGYNTGELFF. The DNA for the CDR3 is TGTGCCAGCAGCGGGTCAGGGGGCTATAACACCGGGGAGCTGTTTTTT.

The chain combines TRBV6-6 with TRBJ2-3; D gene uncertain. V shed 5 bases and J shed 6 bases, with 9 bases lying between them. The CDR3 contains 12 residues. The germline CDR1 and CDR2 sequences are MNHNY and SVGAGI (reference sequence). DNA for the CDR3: TGTGCCAGCAGTCAAATGAGGGATACGCAGTATTTT. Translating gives CASSQMRDTQYF.

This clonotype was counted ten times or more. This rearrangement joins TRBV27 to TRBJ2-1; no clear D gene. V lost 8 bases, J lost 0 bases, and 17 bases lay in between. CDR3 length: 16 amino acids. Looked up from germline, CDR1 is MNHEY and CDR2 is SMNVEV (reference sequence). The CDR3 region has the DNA TGTGCCAGCGCAGTGGGCTTCCGAAGCTCCTACAATGAGCAGTTCTTC. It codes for CASAVGFRSSYNEQFF.

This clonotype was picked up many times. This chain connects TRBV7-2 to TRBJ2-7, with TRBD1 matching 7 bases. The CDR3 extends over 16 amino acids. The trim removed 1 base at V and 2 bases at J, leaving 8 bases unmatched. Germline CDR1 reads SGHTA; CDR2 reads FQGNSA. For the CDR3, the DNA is TGTGCCAGCAGCTTAGACGGCGCAGGGGGACCCTACGAGCAGTACTTC. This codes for CASSLDGAGGPYEQYF.

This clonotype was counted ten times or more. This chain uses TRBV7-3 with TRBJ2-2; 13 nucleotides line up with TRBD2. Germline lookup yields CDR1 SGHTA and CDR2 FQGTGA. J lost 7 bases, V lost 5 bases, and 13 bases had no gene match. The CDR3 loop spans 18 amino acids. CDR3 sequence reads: CASSTGLAGWTADGELFF. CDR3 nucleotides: TGTGCCAGCAGCACGGGACTAGCGGGGTGGACGGCAGACGGGGAGCTGTTTTTT.

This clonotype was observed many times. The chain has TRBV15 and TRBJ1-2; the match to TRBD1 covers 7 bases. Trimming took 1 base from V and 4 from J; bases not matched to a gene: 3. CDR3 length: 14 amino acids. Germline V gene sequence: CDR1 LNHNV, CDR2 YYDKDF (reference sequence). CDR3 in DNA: TGTGCCACCAGCAGAGGAGGGGGCGGCTATGGCTACACCTTC. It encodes CATSRGGGGYGYTF.

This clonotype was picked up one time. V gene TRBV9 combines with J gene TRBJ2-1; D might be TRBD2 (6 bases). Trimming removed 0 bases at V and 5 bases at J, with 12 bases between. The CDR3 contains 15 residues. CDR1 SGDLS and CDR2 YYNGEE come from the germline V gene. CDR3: CASSVGGTRHNEQFF. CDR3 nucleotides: TGTGCCAGCAGCGTAGGCGGGACGAGGCACAATGAGCAGTTCTTC. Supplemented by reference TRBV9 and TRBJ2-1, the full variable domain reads DSGVTQTPKHLITATGQRVTLRCSPRSGDLSVYWYQQSLDQGLQFLIQYYNGEERAKGNILERFSAQQFPDLHSELNLSSLELGDSALYFCASSVGGTRHNEQFFGPGTRLTVL.

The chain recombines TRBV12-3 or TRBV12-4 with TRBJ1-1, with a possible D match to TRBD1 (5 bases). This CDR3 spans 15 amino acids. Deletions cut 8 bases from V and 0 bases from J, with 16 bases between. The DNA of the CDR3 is TGTGCCAGCCAGACGGGGGGGTTCATGAACACTGAAGCTTTCTTT. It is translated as CASQTGGFMNTEAFF.

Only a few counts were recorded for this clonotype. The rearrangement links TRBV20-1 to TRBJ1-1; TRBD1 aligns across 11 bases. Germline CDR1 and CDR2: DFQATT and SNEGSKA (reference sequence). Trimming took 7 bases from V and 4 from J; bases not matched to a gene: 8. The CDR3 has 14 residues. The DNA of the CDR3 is TGCAGTGGGCGGACAGGGGGCATTGGCACTGAAGCTTTCTTT. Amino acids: CSGRTGGIGTEAFF.

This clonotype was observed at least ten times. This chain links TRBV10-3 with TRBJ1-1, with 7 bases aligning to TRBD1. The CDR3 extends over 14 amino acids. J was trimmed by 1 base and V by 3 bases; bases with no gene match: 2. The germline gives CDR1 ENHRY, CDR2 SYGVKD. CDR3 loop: CAISEYRGNTEAFF. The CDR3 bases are TGTGCCATCAGTGAATACAGGGGGAACACTGAAGCTTTCTTT.

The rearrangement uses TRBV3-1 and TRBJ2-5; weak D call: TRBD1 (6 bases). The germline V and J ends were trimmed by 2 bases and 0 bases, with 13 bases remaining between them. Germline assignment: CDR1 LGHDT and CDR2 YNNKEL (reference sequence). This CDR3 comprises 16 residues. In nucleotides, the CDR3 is TGTGCCAGCAGCCAACCAGGGGTGGGGTACCAAGAGACCCAGTACTTC. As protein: CASSQPGVGYQETQYF.

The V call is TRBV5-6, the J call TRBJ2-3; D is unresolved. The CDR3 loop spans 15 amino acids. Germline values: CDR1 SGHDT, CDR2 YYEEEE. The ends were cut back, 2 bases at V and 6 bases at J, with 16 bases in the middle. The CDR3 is CASSLPIKQSDTQYF. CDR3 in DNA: TGTGCCAGCAGCTTACCCATCAAACAGAGCGATACGCAGTATTTT.

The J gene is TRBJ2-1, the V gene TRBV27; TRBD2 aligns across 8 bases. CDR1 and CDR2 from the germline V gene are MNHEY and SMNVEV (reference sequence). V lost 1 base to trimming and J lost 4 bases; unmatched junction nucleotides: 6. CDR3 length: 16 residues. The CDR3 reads CASSLLGTSGYNEQFF. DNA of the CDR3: TGTGCCAGCAGTTTATTGGGGACTAGTGGTTACAATGAGCAGTTCTTC.